This T cell receptor (beta chain) was recorded in a study of shared clonotypes between healthy human individuals. Notes on the study in general: The naive CD4 repertoires of several donors were compared, and 5% to 6.5% of clonotypes were shared. Clonotypes shared by all four donors outscored non-shared clonotypes in generation probability.

The naive CD8 fraction comprised CD45RO-negative cells positively selected for CCR7 and excluded terminally differentiated effector memory CD45RA+ cells. Each of the donors was a healthy adult who was HIV-negative and had not had a recent acute infection or vaccination. This CDR3 has 15 amino acids. Germline values: CDR1 SGHNT, CDR2 YYREEE (reference sequence). V lost 5 bases, J lost 4 bases, and 11 bases stayed unmatched. In the authors' workflow: Filtering differed, since immunoSEQ gave only junction sequences and no quality scores. Only in-frame clones appear in the TCRdb table, and some are missing; sequencing was by immunoSEQ multiplex PCR. The DNA was the basis for D and trimming; V, J and clone size are from that table. Of about 680,000 clones in the sample, roughly nine tenths were seen once. With respect to this clone: The target antigen is unknown.

The sequencing input was naive CD8+ T cells sorted from blood. V usage is TRBV5-4 and J usage is TRBJ1-2, with TRBD1 matching over 7 bases. The receptor comes from a man aged 25-40 years in good health. CDR3 in DNA: TGTGCCAGCAGGGTTGCAGGGGGGCGTAGCTATGGCTACACCTTC. It encodes CASRVAGGRSYGYTF.